A single sample is the source of the 14 T cell receptor beta chains below, sequenced in a study of OX40 agonist ivuxolimab in advanced cancers. Measured with immunoSEQ multiplex PCR; TCRdb has only the in-frame clones, and not every one. The data show under 25,000 clones, 83% seen once. The source was CD4+ or CD8+ T cells sorted from blood, collected in a trial of the OX40 agonist ivuxolimab. These receptors were obtained from an adult with an advanced solid tumor such as melanoma, head and neck, liver or kidney cancer.

The J gene is TRBJ1-1, the V gene TRBV6-1; D not resolved. This CDR3 comprises 14 residues. CDR1 is MNHNS, CDR2 SASEGT, per germline. Between the trimmed V and J ends, which lost 5 bases and 0 bases, there was a span of 10 bases. CDR3 DNA sequence: TGTGCCAGCAGTACCCCACATGTGAACACTGAAGCTTTCTTT. This codes for CASSTPHVNTEAFF.

The chain couples TRBV7-3 to TRBJ2-6, with D perhaps matching TRBD1 (6 bases). Germline CDR1 reads SGHTA; CDR2 reads FQGTGA. The CDR3 runs to 16 residues. V was shortened by 7 bases and J by 0 bases, with 13 bases between the two germline ends. CDR3 sequence (DNA): TGTGCCAGCAACCGGGGACAACTCTCTGGGGCCAACGTCCTGACTTTC. Its translation: CASNRGQLSGANVLTF.

This clone is medium-sized. The rearrangement joins TRBV6-1 to TRBJ1-1; no clear D. The CDR3 runs 13 residues. V was clipped by 6 bases and J by 1 base, with 9 bases between them. Germline assignment: CDR1 MNHNS and CDR2 SASEGT. The CDR3 loop reads CASRRVWNTEAFF. The CDR3 bases are TGTGCCAGCAGAAGGGTGTGGAACACTGAAGCTTTCTTT.

V is TRBV5-5 and J is TRBJ2-5; maybe TRBD2 (5 bases). The J call may not be correct, given that the DNA end is closer to TRBJ2-7. This CDR3 is 13 amino acids long. Germline V gives CDR1 SGHKS, CDR2 YYEKEE (reference sequence). CDR3 region: CASSPFEGYEQYF. CDR3 bases: TGTGCCAGCAGCCCCTTCGAGGGTTACGAGCAGTACTTC.

The V gene is TRBV7-6, the J gene TRBJ1-5, with a weak D call TRBD1 (5 bases). Trimming took off 2 bases at V and 3 bases at J, with 11 bases between the two ends. Per the germline V gene, CDR1 is SGHVS and CDR2 is FNYEAQ. The length of the CDR3 is 15 residues. CDR3 bases: TGTGCCAGCAGCTTAAGGGGCTGGGACAATCAGCCCCAGCATTTT. Translation: CASSLRGWDNQPQHF.

The rearrangement joins TRBV11-1 to TRBJ2-2; D possibly matches TRBD1 or TRBD2 (5 bases each). This CDR3 region has 17 residues. With 5 bases removed from V and 5 bases from J, the gap between germline ends came to 21 bases. Germline loops: CDR1 SGHAT, CDR2 FQDESV (reference sequence). CDR3 residues: CASSRGGIRVETGELFF. The DNA of the CDR3 is TGTGCCAGCAGCCGGGGCGGTATTCGGGTCGAAACCGGGGAGCTGTTTTTT.

The chain has TRBV4-3 and TRBJ2-4; a weak D match, TRBD1 (5 bases). This CDR3 region has 16 residues. Germline V gene data show CDR1 as LGHNA and CDR2 as YSLEER. Trimming pared 0 bases from V and 5 bases from J, leaving 14 bases between. Written as DNA, the CDR3 is TGCGCCAGCAGCCAAGATCTTTCGGACATGGAAAACATTCAGTACTTC. Its translation is CASSQDLSDMENIQYF.

This clone was seen a single time. The chain employs TRBV6-5 and TRBJ2-2, with 7 bases identical to TRBD2. V lost 4 bases to trimming and J lost 6 bases; unmatched junction nucleotides: 2. There are 13 residues in the CDR3. CDR1 is MNHEY, CDR2 SVGAGI, per germline. This CDR3 is CASSWRESGELFF. Written as DNA, the CDR3 is TGTGCCAGCAGTTGGCGGGAGTCCGGGGAGCTGTTTTTT.

V usage is TRBV5-6 and J usage is TRBJ2-1; maybe TRBD1 (6 bases). Germline values: CDR1 SGHDT, CDR2 YYEEEE. Trimming cost V 4 bases and J 7 bases, with 18 bases left between them. The CDR3 loop spans 15 amino acids. The DNA of the CDR3 is TGTGCCAGCAGCGGGGGACATTGGGCTAGGAATGAGCAGTTCTTC. Translation gives CASSGGHWARNEQFF. The full variable domain, in which reference TRBV5-6 and TRBJ2-1 provide the parts outside the CDR3, is DAGVTQSPTHLIKTRGQQVTLRCSPKSGHDTVSWYQQALGQGPQFIFQYYEEEERQRGNFPDRFSGHQFPNYSSELNVNALLLGDSALYLCASSGGHWARNEQFFGPGTRLTVL.

The chain uses TRBV6-5 and TRBJ1-1; D is unresolved. The ends were cut back, 2 bases at V and 1 base at J, with 14 bases in the middle. Germline assignment: CDR1 MNHEY and CDR2 SVGAGI. CDR3 size: 16 residues. CDR3 nucleotides: TGTGCCAGCAGTTACAGGAGCTTCCCGGGGAACACTGAAGCTTTCTTT. It is translated as CASSYRSFPGNTEAFF.

V usage is TRBV11-1 and J usage is TRBJ1-1; D ambiguous. Germline CDR1 and CDR2: SGHAT and FQDESV (reference sequence). Trimming cost V 8 bases and J 0 bases, with 10 bases left between them. This CDR3 region has 13 residues. This CDR3 reads CASEALVNTEAFF. The CDR3 DNA is TGTGCCAGCGAGGCTTTGGTGAACACTGAAGCTTTCTTT.

This chain connects TRBV4-3 to TRBJ1-3; a weak D match, TRBD1 (5 bases). Germline assignment: CDR1 LGHNA and CDR2 YSLEER. This CDR3 spans 15 amino acids. Trimming took off 0 bases at V and 5 bases at J, with 11 bases between the two ends. The CDR3 is CASSQDEGPRNTIYF. In nucleotides, the CDR3 is TGCGCCAGCAGCCAAGATGAGGGGCCGCGAAACACCATATATTTT.

V usage is TRBV4-3 and J usage is TRBJ2-7; TRBD2 matches 7 bases. Germline CDR1 LGHNA, CDR2 YSLEER. The CDR3 is 12 residues long. V gave up 6 bases and J gave up 2 bases; unmatched junction bases: 1. CDR3 loop: CASSGGAYEQYF. The CDR3 DNA reads as TGCGCCAGCAGTGGGGGGGCCTACGAGCAGTACTTC.

The gene calls are TRBV27 and TRBJ1-1; no clear D. Germline lookup yields CDR1 MNHEY and CDR2 SMNVEV (reference sequence). This CDR3 has 15 residues. Trimming removed 5 bases from V and 4 bases from J, with 17 bases in between. This chain's CDR3 is CASSEAAGEGTEAFF. CDR3 DNA: TGTGCCAGCAGTGAAGCGGCCGGGGAGGGCACTGAAGCTTTCTTT.